Each of the 5 T cell receptor beta chains below was sequenced from the same sample in a study of human T cells and chemical hapten exposure. MiXCR was run by TCRdb on the RACE reads, yielding one entry per CDR3 protein. The data contain more than 70,000 distinct CDR3 sequences, 8.5% to 9% of them singletons. Specified time point: pre-sensitization, week 0. Treatment denoted: therapeutic diphenylcyclopropenone sensitization with weekly scalp DPC. Source: whole blood, taken in connection with sensitization to the hapten diphenylcyclopropenone (DPC). The receptors shown here come from a man aged 35 to 55 with alopecia areata. Some clones in this sample may be carry-over from other donors' samples.

The table lists this clonotype with a few counts. This chain joins TRBV4-3 and TRBJ2-3; D remains ambiguous. This CDR3 comprises 14 residues. V shed 0 bases and J shed 2 bases, with 6 bases lying between them. Per germline, CDR1 LGHNA and CDR2 YSLEER. CDR3 residues: CASSQDRPTDTQYF. The CDR3 nucleotides are TGCGCCAGCAGCCAAGATCGGCCCACAGATACGCAGTATTTT.

There are many counts of this clonotype. The chain links TRBV6-1 to TRBJ2-1, with no clear D. Germline CDR1 MNHNS, CDR2 SASEGT. With 1 base removed from V and 10 bases from J, the gap between germline ends came to 8 bases. This CDR3 is built from 12 residues. For the CDR3, the DNA is TGTGCCAGCAGTGAAGTCGGTAGAGAGCAGTTCTTC. Translating gives CASSEVGREQFF.

This clonotype was detected many times. V gene TRBV7-2 combines with J gene TRBJ1-3; D unresolved. CDR3 length: 15 amino acids. The V end lost 4 bases, the J end lost 0 bases, and 10 bases lay between the germline ends. CDR1 and CDR2 (germline): SGHTA, FQGNSA. Written as DNA, the CDR3 is TGTGCCAGCAGCTCTGAGGCTTCCTCTGGAAACACCATATATTTT. This translates into CASSSEASSGNTIYF.

The table lists this clonotype with many counts. J is TRBJ1-2 and V is TRBV10-3; no firm D call. Trimming removed 2 bases at V and 0 bases at J, with 13 bases between. Germline V gives CDR1 ENHRY, CDR2 SYGVKD. This CDR3 is built from 16 residues. CDR3 region: CAISEDLGRANYGYTF. CDR3 sequence (DNA): TGTGCCATCAGTGAGGACCTCGGGAGAGCTAACTATGGCTACACCTTC.

A few counts support this clonotype. The gene calls are TRBV12-3 or TRBV12-4 and TRBJ2-1; the match to TRBD1 covers 9 bases. The CDR3 totals 13 residues. Trimming at V came to 5 bases and at J to 8 bases, leaving 4 bases not matched to a gene. CDR3: CASSRDRDDEQFF. As DNA, the CDR3 is TGTGCCAGCAGTCGGGACAGGGACGATGAGCAGTTCTTC.